Each of the 2 T cell receptor beta chains below was sequenced from the same sample in a study of T cell repertoires in cytomegalovirus infection. One entry per CDR3 protein results from TCRdb running MiXCR on the reads. The sample holds about 320,000 distinct CDR3 sequences, over 7.5% seen once. Sequences were obtained from PBMCs. The receptors originated from a human donor in good health (CMV status not recorded). Some clones in this sample may be carry-over from other donors' samples.

This clonotype occurred many times. The chain uses TRBV19 and TRBJ2-5; 7 bases align to TRBD2. Germline lookup yields CDR1 LNHDA and CDR2 SQIVND (reference sequence). This CDR3 is built from 14 residues. The trim removed 5 bases at V and 5 bases at J, leaving 8 bases unmatched. The CDR3 spells CASSVRTSHETQYF. CDR3 coding DNA: TGTGCCAGTAGTGTCCGGACTAGTCACGAGACCCAGTACTTC.

CDR3 sequence (DNA): TGTGCCAGCAGCTTGGAGGGATTGATGAACACTGAAGCTTTCTTT. Protein product: CASSLEGLMNTEAFF. This chain connects TRBV5-4 to TRBJ1-1; the D is unclear. The V and J ends lost 0 bases and 0 bases respectively, with 9 bases between them. CDR1 is SGHNT, CDR2 YYREEE, per germline (reference sequence). The CDR3 length is 15 residues.